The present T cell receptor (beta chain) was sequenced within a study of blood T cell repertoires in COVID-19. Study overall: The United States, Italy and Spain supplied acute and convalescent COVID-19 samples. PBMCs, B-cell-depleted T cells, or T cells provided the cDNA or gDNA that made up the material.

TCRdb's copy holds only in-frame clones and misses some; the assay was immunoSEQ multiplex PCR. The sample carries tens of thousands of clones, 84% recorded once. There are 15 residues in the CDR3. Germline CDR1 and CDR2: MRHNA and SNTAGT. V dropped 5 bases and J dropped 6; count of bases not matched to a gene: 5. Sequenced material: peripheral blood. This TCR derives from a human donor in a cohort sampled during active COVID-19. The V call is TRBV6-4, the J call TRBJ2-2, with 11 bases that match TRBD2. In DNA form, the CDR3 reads TGTGCCAGCAGTAAACTAGCGGGAGACGCCGGGGAGCTGTTTTTT. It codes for CASSKLAGDAGELFF.